The sequence of this T cell receptor (beta chain) was determined in a study of blood T cell repertoires in COVID-19. For the study at large: Researchers got acute and convalescent COVID-19 samples from the United States, Italy and Spain. Sample material is recorded as cDNA or gDNA derived from T cells, B-cell-depleted T cells, or PBMCs.

V shed 9 bases, J shed 3 bases, and the junction held 19 bases outside the gene matches. This CDR3 spans 18 amino acids. Germline V lookup: CDR1 KGHDR, CDR2 SFDVKD. Under the authors' procedure: For nucleated cells, counts were estimated from reference gene primer amplification. Only in-frame clones appear in the TCRdb table, and some are missing; sequencing was by immunoSEQ multiplex PCR. The V and J calls and clone size come from that table; D and trimming were worked out from the DNA. The table shows some 130,000 clones, with roughly 90% occurring only once. This clone was picked up one time. V gene TRBV24-1 combines with J gene TRBJ1-3; 7 nucleotides agree with TRBD1. This TCR was recovered from a man between 45 and 60 years old with active COVID-19. The sequenced sample consisted of peripheral blood. In nucleotides, the CDR3 is TGTGCCACCCAGGTTTTACGACAGGGCTACTTAAATGGAAACACCATATATTTT. Encoded protein: CATQVLRQGYLNGNTIYF.